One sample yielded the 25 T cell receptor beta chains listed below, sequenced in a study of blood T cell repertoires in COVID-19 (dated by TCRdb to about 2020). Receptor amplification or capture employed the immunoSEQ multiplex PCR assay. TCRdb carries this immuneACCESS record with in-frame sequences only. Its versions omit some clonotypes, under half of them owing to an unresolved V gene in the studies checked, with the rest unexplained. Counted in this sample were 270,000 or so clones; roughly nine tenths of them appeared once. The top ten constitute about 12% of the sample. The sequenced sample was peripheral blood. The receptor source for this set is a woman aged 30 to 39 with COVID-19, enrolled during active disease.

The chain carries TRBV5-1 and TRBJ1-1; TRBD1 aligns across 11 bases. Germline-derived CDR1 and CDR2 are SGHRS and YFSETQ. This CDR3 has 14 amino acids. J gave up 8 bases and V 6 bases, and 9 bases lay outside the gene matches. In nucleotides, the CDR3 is TGCGCCAGCATGGAGGGACAGGGGGGCGTAGAAGCTTTCTTT. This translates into CASMEGQGGVEAFF.

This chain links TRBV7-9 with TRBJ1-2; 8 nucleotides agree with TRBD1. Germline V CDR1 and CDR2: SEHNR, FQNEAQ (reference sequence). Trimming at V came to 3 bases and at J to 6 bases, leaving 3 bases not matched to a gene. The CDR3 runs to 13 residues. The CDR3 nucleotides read TGTGCCAGCAGCTTGCCAGGGGGCAATGGCTACACCTTC. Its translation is CASSLPGGNGYTF.

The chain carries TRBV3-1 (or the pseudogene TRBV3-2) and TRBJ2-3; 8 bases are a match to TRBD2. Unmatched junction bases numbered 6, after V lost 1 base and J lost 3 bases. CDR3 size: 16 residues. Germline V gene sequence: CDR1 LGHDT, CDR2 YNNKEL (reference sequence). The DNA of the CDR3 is TGTGCCAGCAGCCAAGCTTGGCGGGGGGAAACAGATACGCAGTATTTT. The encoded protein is CASSQAWRGETDTQYF.

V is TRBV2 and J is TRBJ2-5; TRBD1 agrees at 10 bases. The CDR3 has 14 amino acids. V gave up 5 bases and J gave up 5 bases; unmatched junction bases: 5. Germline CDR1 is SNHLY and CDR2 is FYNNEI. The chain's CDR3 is CASSPDRGRETQYF. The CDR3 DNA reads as TGTGCCAGCAGTCCAGACAGGGGGCGGGAGACCCAGTACTTC.

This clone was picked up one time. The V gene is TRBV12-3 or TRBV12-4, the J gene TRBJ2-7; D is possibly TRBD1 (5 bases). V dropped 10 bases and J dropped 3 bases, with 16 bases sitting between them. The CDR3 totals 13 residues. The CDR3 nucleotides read TGTGCCACCCAAAGGGGCAGCCGCTACGAGCAGTACTTC. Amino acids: CATQRGSRYEQYF.

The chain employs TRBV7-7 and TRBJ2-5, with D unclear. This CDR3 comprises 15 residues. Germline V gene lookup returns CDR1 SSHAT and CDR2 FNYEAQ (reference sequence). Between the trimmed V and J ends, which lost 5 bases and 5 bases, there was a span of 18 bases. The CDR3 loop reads CASSLLGESRETQYF. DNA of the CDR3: TGTGCCAGCAGCCTCTTAGGTGAATCGAGGGAGACCCAGTACTTC. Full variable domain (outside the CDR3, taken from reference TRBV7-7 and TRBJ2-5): GAGVSQSPRYKVTKRGQDVTLRCDPISSHATLYWYQQALGQGPEFLTYFNYEAQPDKSGLPSDRFSAERPEGSISTLTIQRTEQRDSAMYRCASSLLGESRETQYFGPGTRLLVL.

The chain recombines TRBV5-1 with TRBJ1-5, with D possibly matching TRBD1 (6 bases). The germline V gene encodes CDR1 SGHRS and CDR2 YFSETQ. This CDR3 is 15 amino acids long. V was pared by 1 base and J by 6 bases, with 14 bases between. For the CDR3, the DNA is TGCGCCAGCAGCTTGTGGGCAGGGGCGGGTCAGCCCCAGCATTTT. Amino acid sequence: CASSLWAGAGQPQHF.

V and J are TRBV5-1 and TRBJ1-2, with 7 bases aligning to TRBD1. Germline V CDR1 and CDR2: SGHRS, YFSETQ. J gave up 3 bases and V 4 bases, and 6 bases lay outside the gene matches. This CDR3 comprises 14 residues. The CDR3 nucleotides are TGCGCCAGCAGCCTGATTACAGGGGACTATGGCTACACCTTC. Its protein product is CASSLITGDYGYTF.

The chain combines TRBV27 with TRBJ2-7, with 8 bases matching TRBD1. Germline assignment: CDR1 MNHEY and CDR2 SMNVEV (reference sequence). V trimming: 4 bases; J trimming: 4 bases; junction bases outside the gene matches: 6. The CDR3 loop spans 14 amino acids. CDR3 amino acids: CASSWTGFAYEQYF. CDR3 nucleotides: TGTGCCAGCAGTTGGACAGGGTTCGCATACGAGCAGTACTTC.

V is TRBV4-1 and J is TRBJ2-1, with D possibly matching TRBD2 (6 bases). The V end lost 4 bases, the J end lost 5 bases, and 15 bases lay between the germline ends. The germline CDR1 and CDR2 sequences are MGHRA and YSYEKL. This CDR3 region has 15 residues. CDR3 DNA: TGCGCCAGCAGCCCTGGGCCTTGGGGGGACAATGAGCAGTTCTTC. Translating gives CASSPGPWGDNEQFF.

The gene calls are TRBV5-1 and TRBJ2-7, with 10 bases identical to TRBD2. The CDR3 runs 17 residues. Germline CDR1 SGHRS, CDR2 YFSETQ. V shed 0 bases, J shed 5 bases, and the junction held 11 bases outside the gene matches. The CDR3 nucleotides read TGCGCCAGCAGCTTGGAGTGGGCTAGCGGGGGCCTAGACGAGCAGTACTTC. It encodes CASSLEWASGGLDEQYF.

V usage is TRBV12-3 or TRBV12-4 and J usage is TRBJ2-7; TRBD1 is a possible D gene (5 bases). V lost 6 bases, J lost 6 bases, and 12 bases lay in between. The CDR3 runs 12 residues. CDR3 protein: CASRPGSLEQYF. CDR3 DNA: TGTGCCAGCAGACCAGGGTCCCTCGAGCAGTACTTC.

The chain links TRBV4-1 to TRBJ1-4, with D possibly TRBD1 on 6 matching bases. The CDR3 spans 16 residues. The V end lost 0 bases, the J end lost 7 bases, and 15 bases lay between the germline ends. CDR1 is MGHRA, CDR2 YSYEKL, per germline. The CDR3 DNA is TGCGCCAGCAGCCAAGATCATACAGGGCGAAGTGAAAAACTGTTTTTT. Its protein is CASSQDHTGRSEKLFF.

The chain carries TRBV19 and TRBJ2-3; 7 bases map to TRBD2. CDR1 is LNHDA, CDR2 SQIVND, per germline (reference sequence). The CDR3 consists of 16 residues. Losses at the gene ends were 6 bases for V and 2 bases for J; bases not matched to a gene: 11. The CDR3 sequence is CASSRGPGLNTDTQYF. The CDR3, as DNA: TGTGCCAGTAGCCGGGGACCGGGACTAAACACAGATACGCAGTATTTT.

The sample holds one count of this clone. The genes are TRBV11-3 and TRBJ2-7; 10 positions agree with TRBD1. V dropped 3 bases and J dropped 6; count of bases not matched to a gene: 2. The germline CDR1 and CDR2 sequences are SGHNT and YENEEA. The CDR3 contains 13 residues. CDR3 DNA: TGTGCCAGCAGCTTTGGGACAGGGGCCGAGCAGTACTTC. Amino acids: CASSFGTGAEQYF.

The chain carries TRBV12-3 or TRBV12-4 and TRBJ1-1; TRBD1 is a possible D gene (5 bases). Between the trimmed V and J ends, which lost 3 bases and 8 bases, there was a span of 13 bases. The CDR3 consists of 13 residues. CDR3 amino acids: CASSFRVGWEAFF. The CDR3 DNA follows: TGTGCCAGCAGTTTCAGGGTAGGGTGGGAAGCTTTCTTT.

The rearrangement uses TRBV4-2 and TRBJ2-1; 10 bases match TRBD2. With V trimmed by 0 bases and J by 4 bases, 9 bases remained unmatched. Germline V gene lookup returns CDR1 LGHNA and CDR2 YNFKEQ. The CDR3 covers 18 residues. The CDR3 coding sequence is TGTGCCAGCAGCCAAGATTTGCCTGGACTAGCGGATTACAATGAGCAGTTCTTC. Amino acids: CASSQDLPGLADYNEQFF.

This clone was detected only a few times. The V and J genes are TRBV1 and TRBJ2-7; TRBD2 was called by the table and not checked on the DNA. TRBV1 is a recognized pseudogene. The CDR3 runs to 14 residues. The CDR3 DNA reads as TGCACCAGCAGCCAAGGATCGCCGGCCTACGAGCAGTACTTC. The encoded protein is CTSSQGSPAYEQYF.

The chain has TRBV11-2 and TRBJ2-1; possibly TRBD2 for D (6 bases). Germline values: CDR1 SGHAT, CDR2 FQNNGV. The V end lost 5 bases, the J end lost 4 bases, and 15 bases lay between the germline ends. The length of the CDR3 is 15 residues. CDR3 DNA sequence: TGTGCCAGCAGCATCGGGTTAGCGGTTTACAATGAGCAGTTCTTC. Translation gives CASSIGLAVYNEQFF. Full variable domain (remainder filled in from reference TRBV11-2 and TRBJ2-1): EAGVAQSPRYKIIEKRQSVAFWCNPISGHATLYWYQQILGQGPKLLIQFQNNGVVDDSQLPKDRFSAERLKGVDSTLKIQPAKLEDSAVYLCASSIGLAVYNEQFFGPGTRLTVL.

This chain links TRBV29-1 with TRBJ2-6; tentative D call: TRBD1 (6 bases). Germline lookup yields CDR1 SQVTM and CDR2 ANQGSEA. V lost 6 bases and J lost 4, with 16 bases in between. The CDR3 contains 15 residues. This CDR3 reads CSVRGGGSGANVLTF. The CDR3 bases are TGCAGCGTGAGGGGTGGGGGCTCCGGGGCCAACGTCCTGACTTTC.

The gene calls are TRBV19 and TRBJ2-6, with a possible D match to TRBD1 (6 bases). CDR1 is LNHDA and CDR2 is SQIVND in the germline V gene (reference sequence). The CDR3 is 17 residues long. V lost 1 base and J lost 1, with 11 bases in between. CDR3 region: CASSIGLQGSGANVLTF. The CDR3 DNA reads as TGTGCCAGTAGTATAGGATTACAGGGATCTGGGGCCAACGTCCTGACTTTC.

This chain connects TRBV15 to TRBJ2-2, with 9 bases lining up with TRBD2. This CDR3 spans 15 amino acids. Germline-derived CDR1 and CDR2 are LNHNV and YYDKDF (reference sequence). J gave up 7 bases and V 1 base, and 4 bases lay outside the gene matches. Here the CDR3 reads CATSRAPSGVGELFF. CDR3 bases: TGTGCCACCAGCAGAGCCCCTAGCGGGGTCGGGGAGCTGTTTTTT.

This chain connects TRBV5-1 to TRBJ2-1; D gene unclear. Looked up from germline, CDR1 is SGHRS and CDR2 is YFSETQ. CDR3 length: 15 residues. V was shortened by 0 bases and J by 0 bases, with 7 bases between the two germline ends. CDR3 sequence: CASSLVGDSYNEQFF. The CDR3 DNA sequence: TGCGCCAGCAGCTTGGTAGGAGACTCCTACAATGAGCAGTTCTTC.

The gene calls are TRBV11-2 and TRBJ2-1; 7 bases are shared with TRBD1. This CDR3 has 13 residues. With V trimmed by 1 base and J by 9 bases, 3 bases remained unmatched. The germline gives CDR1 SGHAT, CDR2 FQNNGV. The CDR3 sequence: CASSLARGREQFF. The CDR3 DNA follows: TGTGCCAGCAGCTTAGCTAGGGGGCGTGAGCAGTTCTTC. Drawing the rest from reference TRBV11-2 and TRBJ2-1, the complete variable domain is EAGVAQSPRYKIIEKRQSVAFWCNPISGHATLYWYQQILGQGPKLLIQFQNNGVVDDSQLPKDRFSAERLKGVDSTLKIQPAKLEDSAVYLCASSLARGREQFFGPGTRLTVL.

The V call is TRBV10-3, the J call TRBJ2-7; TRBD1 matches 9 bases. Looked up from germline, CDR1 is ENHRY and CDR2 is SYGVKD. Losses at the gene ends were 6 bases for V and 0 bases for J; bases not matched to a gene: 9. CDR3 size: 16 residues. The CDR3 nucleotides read TGTGCCATCAGCTACGATCCGGGACAGGGCTCCTACGAGCAGTACTTC. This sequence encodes CAISYDPGQGSYEQYF.